One sample yielded the 9 T cell receptor beta chains listed below, sequenced in a study of response to subunit inactivated influenza vaccine. TCRdb reanalysed the RT-PCR reads using MiXCR and keeps one entry per CDR3 protein. Here the sample spans some 850,000 distinct CDR3 sequences, about 18% being singletons. Specimen: PBMCs from blood, collected roughly 5 days after vaccination. The receptors stem from a man aged 45-65 years who received an inactivated influenza vaccine.

V is TRBV28 and J is TRBJ2-3; D tentatively reads TRBD1 or TRBD2 (5 bases each). The CDR3 loop spans 15 amino acids. Germline V gives CDR1 MDHEN, CDR2 SYDVKM. Trimming cost V 4 bases and J 0 bases, with 11 bases left between them. The CDR3 DNA sequence: TGTGCCAGCAGTTACCGGGACGAAAGCACAGATACGCAGTATTTT. It encodes CASSYRDESTDTQYF.

A few counts support this clonotype. The chain combines TRBV7-8 with TRBJ2-5; no clear D gene. CDR1 SGHVS and CDR2 FQNEAQ come from the germline V gene. This CDR3 region has 15 residues. V lost 5 bases and J 1 base, leaving 14 bases between the germline ends. CDR3 residues: CASSPYPVVQETQYF. DNA for the CDR3: TGTGCCAGCAGCCCCTACCCCGTCGTCCAAGAGACCCAGTACTTC.

This clonotype has at least ten counts. This chain connects TRBV7-6 to TRBJ2-1, with 11 positions matching TRBD2. This CDR3 is 17 amino acids long. V gave up 0 bases and J gave up 3 bases; unmatched junction bases: 4. Per germline, CDR1 SGHVS and CDR2 FNYEAQ. This CDR3 reads CASSLAPTSGIYNEQFF. The CDR3 coding sequence is TGTGCCAGCAGCTTAGCCCCGACTAGCGGGATCTACAATGAGCAGTTCTTC.

This clonotype was seen more than once but under ten times. The chain employs TRBV7-2 and TRBJ2-3; D ambiguous. The CDR3 is 14 residues long. Germline V gene lookup returns CDR1 SGHTA and CDR2 FQGNSA. V was pared by 5 bases and J by 0 bases, with 9 bases between. The CDR3 loop is CASSHLPSTDTQYF. DNA for the CDR3: TGTGCCAGCAGCCATCTACCTAGCACAGATACGCAGTATTTT.

V and J are TRBV27 and TRBJ2-7; TRBD2 might be the D (6 bases). The ends were cut back, 3 bases at V and 2 bases at J, with 14 bases in the middle. Germline CDR1 and CDR2: MNHEY and SMNVEV (reference sequence). The CDR3 loop spans 15 amino acids. The DNA of the CDR3 is TGTGCCAGCAGTTTCGGGGGAGGAAGAACCTACGAGCAGTACTTC. As protein: CASSFGGGRTYEQYF.

The rearrangement joins TRBV20-1 to TRBJ2-2; 12 nucleotides match TRBD2. Germline loops: CDR1 DFQATT, CDR2 SNEGSKA (reference sequence). The CDR3 runs 16 residues. J gave up 7 bases and V 1 base, and 7 bases lay outside the gene matches. The CDR3 DNA is TGCAGTGCTAGAGGGTTACTAGCGGGAGGAGACGGGGAGCTGTTTTTT. This sequence encodes CSARGLLAGGDGELFF.

In this sample, this clonotype turned up a few times. CDR3 nucleotide sequence: TGCGCCAGCAGGAGGGTAGGCTTTGGTGAAAAACTGTTTTTT. It specifies CASRRVGFGEKLFF. V usage is TRBV5-1 and J usage is TRBJ1-4; D gene unclear. The CDR3 has 14 residues. Germline assignment: CDR1 SGHRS and CDR2 YFSETQ. Trimming removed 5 bases from V and 7 bases from J, with 15 bases in between.

This clonotype was counted a few times. V usage is TRBV20-1 and J usage is TRBJ1-1, with D tentatively TRBD1 (6 bases). Per the germline V gene, CDR1 is DFQATT and CDR2 is SNEGSKA (reference sequence). Trimming took 6 bases from V and 2 from J, leaving 13 bases between them. The CDR3 runs to 13 residues. CDR3 sequence: CSALTGVNTEAFF. CDR3 bases: TGCAGTGCGCTGACAGGAGTAAACACTGAAGCTTTCTTT.

There are a few counts of this clonotype. The rearrangement links TRBV10-3 to TRBJ2-1, with 12 bases that match TRBD2. Germline V gene sequence: CDR1 ENHRY, CDR2 SYGVKD. The CDR3 runs 16 residues. Trimming removed 6 bases from V and 1 base from J; junction bases left unmatched: 4. The CDR3 region has the DNA TGTGCCATCAGCCCGACTAGCGGGGGTTCCTACAATGAGCAGTTCTTC. This encodes CAISPTSGGSYNEQFF.